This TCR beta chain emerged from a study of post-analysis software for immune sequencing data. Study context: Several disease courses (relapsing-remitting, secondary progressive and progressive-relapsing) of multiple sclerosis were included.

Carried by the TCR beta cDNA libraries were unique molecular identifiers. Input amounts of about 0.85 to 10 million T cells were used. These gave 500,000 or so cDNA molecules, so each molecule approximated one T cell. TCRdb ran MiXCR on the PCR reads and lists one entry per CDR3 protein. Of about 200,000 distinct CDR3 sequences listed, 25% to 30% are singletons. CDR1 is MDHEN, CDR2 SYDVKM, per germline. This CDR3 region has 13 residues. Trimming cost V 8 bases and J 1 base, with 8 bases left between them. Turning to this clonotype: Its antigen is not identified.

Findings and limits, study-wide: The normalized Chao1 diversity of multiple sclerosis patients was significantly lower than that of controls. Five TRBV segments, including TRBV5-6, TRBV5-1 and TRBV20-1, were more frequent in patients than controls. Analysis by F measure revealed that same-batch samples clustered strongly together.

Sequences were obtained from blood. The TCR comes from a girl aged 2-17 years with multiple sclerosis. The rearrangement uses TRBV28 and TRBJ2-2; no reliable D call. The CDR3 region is CASGTVNTGELFF. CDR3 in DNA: TGTGCCAGCGGCACAGTGAACACCGGGGAGCTGTTTTTT.